This T cell receptor (beta chain) was identified in a study of regulatory dendritic cells for organ transplantation (dated by TCRdb to 2015 to 2018). As for the study more broadly: Monocytes were cultured with vitamin D3 on days 0 and 4 and with IL-10 on day 4 to generate regulatory dendritic cells. On day 6, LPS was added to the DC cultures to test how the DCs responded to a strong maturation-inducing agent. The TCRbeta repertoires of sorted naive and memory CD4+ and CD8+ T cells were sequenced before and after allostimulation with regulatory or mature dendritic cells.

Note on this clone: Its antigen is not yet known. No per-base quality is available; no much larger clone lies one base away.

General conclusions and limits of the study: Expansion of memory CD8+ clones was induced by allostimulation in both subjects, but more limited expansion appeared to be induced by regulatory dendritic cells than by mature dendritic cells. Repertoires were highly diverse in naive CD4+ and CD8+ T cells, less diverse in memory cells, and most oligoclonal in memory CD8+ cells. Only a couple of subjects were sequenced, and the authors noted considerable between-individual heterogeneity in the alloreactive memory CD8+ T cell pool. Of the resting subsets, memory CD8+ T cells had the largest number of alloreactive TCR clonotypes.

TCRbeta CDR3 regions were amplified by multiplexed two-step PCR using Vbeta-specific forward primers and Jbeta-specific reverse primers. Through the immunoSEQ service, TCRbeta libraries were sequenced on an Illumina instrument. Turning to the authors' computational methods: V, D and J genes were assigned using IMGT annotation, and counts were corrected for multiplex PCR bias using synthetic CDR3 analogues. In the immunoSEQ Analyzer, repertoire clonality was calculated as one minus the normalized Shannon entropy. Fisher's exact test with Benjamini-Hochberg false discovery rate control was used to define clonal expansion, with two-tailed P<0.01. TCRdb took this table from immuneACCESS and kept in-frame rearrangements with V and J called. Such tables lack part of the clones; where checked against another copy, unresolved V genes explain under half of the gap, and the rest is unexplained. The D gene and trimming were derived from the DNA, and the V and J assignments and clone size from that table. The sample table records roughly 8,500 clones; 65% to 70% of these occur just once. Approximately 3.7% of the sample lies in the top ten.

Sequences SGHAT (CDR1) and FQDESV (CDR2) are obtained from the germline V gene (reference sequence). The CDR3 runs 15 residues from the cysteine to the phenylalanine. The entry retains the CDR3 DNA only, 45 bases that are in frame from base 1. The germline V end is reduced by 3 bases and the J end by 0 bases; junction bases left unmatched: 4. Sorted T cell subsets were CFSE-labeled and co-cultured for roughly five days with allogeneic regulatory or mature dendritic cells at a 1:10 DC:T ratio. FACS was used to sort CD4+ or CD8+ cells into naive T cells (CD45RA+) and memory T cells (CD45RO+). T cells for TCR sequencing came from a couple of healthy control subjects. The Qiagen DNeasy Blood & Tissue Kit was used for extraction of genomic DNA.

The chain employs TRBV11-1 and TRBJ2-7, and TRBD1 aligns with 8 junction nucleotides. The TCR was taken from a human donor in good health. The sequenced material came from memory CD4+ T cells from blood cultured with dendritic cells. The sample's cell subset or site label, in plain terms: CD45RO+ memory T cells. The CDR3 here reads CASSFPGQASYEQYF. The sequenced DNA is TGTGCCAGCAGCTTTCCGGGACAGGCCTCCTACGAGCAGTACTTC. The reference TRBV11-1 and TRBJ2-7 proteins fill in what lies around the CDR3, so the full variable domain reads EAEVAQSPRYKITEKSQAVAFWCDPISGHATLYWYRQILGQGPELLVQFQDESVVDDSQLPKDRFSAERLKGVDSTLKIQPAELGDSAMYLCASSFPGQASYEQYFGPGTRLTVT.